These 24 T cell receptor beta chains share one sample of origin, sequenced in a study of blood T cell repertoires in COVID-19. TCRdb's copy holds only in-frame clones and misses some; the assay was immunoSEQ multiplex PCR. The sample consists of 290,000 or so clones, 85% to 90% of them appearing once. The sample comprised peripheral blood. The receptors come from a man between 65 and 85 years old with acute or convalescent COVID-19.

This sequence joins TRBV5-1 and TRBJ2-2; a weak D match, TRBD1 (5 bases). The CDR3 is 17 amino acids. V was clipped by 0 bases and J by 6 bases, with 18 bases between them. Per germline, CDR1 SGHRS and CDR2 YFSETQ. The CDR3 loop is CASSLAVMSGHSGELFF. The CDR3 DNA reads as TGCGCCAGCAGCTTGGCCGTTATGTCAGGGCACTCCGGGGAGCTGTTTTTT.

This chain uses TRBV7-9 with TRBJ1-4, with D tentatively TRBD1 (5 bases). Germline CDR1 reads SEHNR; CDR2 reads FQNEAQ (reference sequence). CDR3 length: 15 amino acids. Trimming shortened V by 0 bases and J by 6 bases, and 11 bases separated the two germline ends. The CDR3 is CASSLAEAGHEKLFF. CDR3 DNA sequence: TGTGCCAGCAGCTTAGCCGAAGCAGGGCATGAAAAACTGTTTTTT.

The chain couples TRBV5-4 to TRBJ1-4, with 8 bases aligning to TRBD1. This CDR3 is 17 amino acids long. Looked up from germline, CDR1 is SGHNT and CDR2 is YYREEE (reference sequence). The J segment lost 0 bases and the V segment lost 4 bases, leaving 8 bases of the junction unmatched. DNA of the CDR3: TGTGCCAGCAGCATTCGACAGGGGCTTGCAACTAATGAAAAACTGTTTTTT. Translation: CASSIRQGLATNEKLFF.

The chain links TRBV28 to TRBJ1-1; the D is unclear. The germline gives CDR1 MDHEN, CDR2 SYDVKM. The CDR3 contains 14 residues. V shed 3 bases and J shed 1 base, with 9 bases lying between them. CDR3 residues: CASSFPEPNTEAFF. The CDR3 DNA reads as TGTGCCAGCAGTTTTCCAGAACCGAACACTGAAGCTTTCTTT. The variable domain in full, completed from reference TRBV28 and TRBJ1-1, reads DVKVTQSSRYLVKRTGEKVFLECVQDMDHENMFWYRQDPGLGLRLIYFSYDVKMKEKGDIPEGYSVSREKKERFSLILESASTNQTSMYLCASSFPEPNTEAFFGQGTRLTVV.

This sequence joins TRBV2 and TRBJ2-1; D is ambiguous. Per the germline V gene, CDR1 is SNHLY and CDR2 is FYNNEI. This CDR3 comprises 15 residues. Between the trimmed V and J ends, which lost 6 bases and 10 bases, there was a span of 22 bases. The CDR3 region is CASRQSQVALGEQFF. The CDR3 bases are TGTGCCAGCAGGCAATCTCAGGTCGCCCTGGGCGAGCAGTTCTTC.

This rearrangement joins TRBV5-6 to TRBJ2-5, with D maybe TRBD2 (5 bases). The CDR3 sequence is 13 residues long. Trimming shortened V by 2 bases and J by 7 bases, and 12 bases separated the two germline ends. Germline V gives CDR1 SGHDT, CDR2 YYEEEE. The CDR3 DNA sequence: TGTGCCAGCAGCTTTACTAGAAAGGGGACCCAGTACTTC. Protein product: CASSFTRKGTQYF.

The chain employs TRBV6-5 and TRBJ1-6; maybe TRBD1 (5 bases). V was clipped by 6 bases and J by 7 bases, with 13 bases between them. The CDR3 totals 14 residues. Germline V gene sequence: CDR1 MNHEY, CDR2 SVGAGI. Written as DNA, the CDR3 is TGTGCCAGCAGAAACATTAGGACAAATTCACCCCTCCACTTT. Translating gives CASRNIRTNSPLHF.

The J gene is TRBJ2-7, the V gene TRBV11-1; D might be TRBD1 (6 bases). This CDR3 comprises 14 residues. Trimming pared 5 bases from V and 4 bases from J, leaving 15 bases between. Germline V gives CDR1 SGHAT, CDR2 FQDESV (reference sequence). The chain's CDR3 is CASSPPGQLYEQYF. For the CDR3, the DNA is TGTGCCAGCAGCCCTCCGGGACAATTATACGAGCAGTACTTC.

The chain couples TRBV18 to TRBJ1-6; possibly TRBD1 for D (6 bases). The CDR3 sequence is 13 residues long. Germline CDR1 is KGHSH and CDR2 is LQKENI. Between the trimmed V and J ends, which lost 4 bases and 7 bases, there was a span of 8 bases. The DNA for the CDR3 is TGTGCCAGCTCACTGGACAGAAATTCACCCCTCCACTTT. Protein product: CASSLDRNSPLHF.

This clone appeared a single time. The rearrangement uses TRBV3-1 (or the pseudogene TRBV3-2) and TRBJ2-7, with unresolved D. The CDR3 is 11 residues long. Germline V gene lookup returns CDR1 LGHDT and CDR2 YNNKEL (reference sequence). V was cut by 4 bases and J by 3 bases, with 4 bases left in between. CDR3 sequence reads: CASSLNYEQYF. The CDR3 bases are TGTGCCAGCAGCCTTAACTACGAGCAGTACTTC.

Only a few counts were recorded for this clone. Other DNA variants within this sample encode the same CDR3. CDR3 in DNA: TGTGCCAGCAGTTTACAGGGTACGGGGGAGCTGTTTTTT. Translating gives CASSLQGTGELFF. The chain carries TRBV12-3 or TRBV12-4 and TRBJ2-2, with TRBD1 as a possible D gene (5 bases). The V end was cut by 2 bases, the J end by 8 bases, with 9 bases between. The length of the CDR3 is 13 residues.

The genes are TRBV24-1 and TRBJ2-7; TRBD1 might be the D (6 bases). Germline V gene lookup returns CDR1 KGHDR and CDR2 SFDVKD. V lost 4 bases to trimming and J lost 6 bases, with 9 bases between them. The CDR3 is 12 amino acids. In nucleotides, the CDR3 is TGTGCCACCAGTGAGACAGGTCTCGAGCAGTACTTC. This gives the protein CATSETGLEQYF.

The chain links TRBV7-2 to TRBJ2-3; 9 bases are shared with TRBD1. V shed 2 bases, J shed 4 bases, and the junction held 7 bases outside the gene matches. The CDR3 is made up of 16 amino acids. From germline, CDR1 is SGHTA and CDR2 FQGNSA. The CDR3 spells CASSLNRGLRSDTQYF. CDR3 DNA sequence: TGTGCCAGCAGCTTAAACAGGGGGCTAAGATCAGATACGCAGTATTTT. The whole variable domain, remainder taken from reference TRBV7-2 and TRBJ2-3, is GAGVSQSPSNKVTEKGKDVELRCDPISGHTALYWYRQSLGQGLEFLIYFQGNSAPDKSGLPSDRFSAERTGGSVSTLTIQRTQQEDSAVYLCASSLNRGLRSDTQYFGPGTRLTVL.

The CDR3 sequence: CASSLGQSEETQYF. CDR3 nucleotides: TGCGCCAGCAGCTTGGGACAGTCGGAAGAGACCCAGTACTTC. This chain connects TRBV5-1 to TRBJ2-5, with TRBD1 as a possible D gene (5 bases). V was cut by 0 bases and J by 3 bases, with 9 bases left in between. Germline V gene data show CDR1 as SGHRS and CDR2 as YFSETQ. This CDR3 region has 14 residues.

In DNA form, the CDR3 reads TGCGCCAGCAGTCGGACTAGCGGGGGGTATAGCGATGAGCAGTTCTTC. Amino acid sequence: CASSRTSGGYSDEQFF. The V and J genes are TRBV4-3 and TRBJ2-1, with 14 bases identical to TRBD2. Germline-derived CDR1 and CDR2 are LGHNA and YSLEER. This CDR3 has 16 residues. The junction had 9 bases not matched to a gene; V was cut back by 6 bases and J by 8 bases.

V gene TRBV28 combines with J gene TRBJ1-1, with a weak D call TRBD1 (5 bases). The CDR3 covers 11 residues. Trimming pared 6 bases from V and 6 bases from J, leaving 8 bases between. Germline CDR1 is MDHEN and CDR2 is SYDVKM. DNA for the CDR3: TGTGCCAGCAGGGGGCACGCTGAAGCTTTCTTT. This gives the protein CASRGHAEAFF.

The V and J genes are TRBV5-1 and TRBJ1-5; weak D call: TRBD1 (6 bases). The CDR3 runs to 12 residues. Per germline, CDR1 SGHRS and CDR2 YFSETQ. Deletions cut 0 bases from V and 9 bases from J, with 7 bases between. DNA of the CDR3: TGCGCCAGCAGCTTGGAAGGGGGGCCCCAGCATTTT. It codes for CASSLEGGPQHF.

V gene TRBV6-5 combines with J gene TRBJ2-3; D perhaps matches TRBD2 (6 bases). CDR3 length equals 14 residues. The germline V and J ends were trimmed by 7 bases and 3 bases, with 14 bases remaining between them. The germline gives CDR1 MNHEY, CDR2 SVGAGI. The CDR3 bases are TGTGCCAGCACACCTCAGGGAGGTACAGATACGCAGTATTTT. Translation: CASTPQGGTDTQYF.

The chain couples TRBV28 to TRBJ2-2; 8 nucleotides match TRBD2. The CDR3 runs to 19 residues. CDR1 is MDHEN, CDR2 SYDVKM, per germline. J gave up 5 bases and V 3 bases, and 17 bases lay outside the gene matches. This CDR3 is CASSFRGLGGERLTGELFF. For the CDR3, the DNA is TGTGCCAGCAGTTTCAGGGGACTAGGTGGAGAACGCCTGACCGGGGAGCTGTTTTTT.

J is TRBJ1-2 and V is TRBV6-5; TRBD1 aligns across 9 bases. This CDR3 spans 14 amino acids. Germline CDR1 is MNHEY and CDR2 is SVGAGI. The trim removed 4 bases at V and 3 bases at J, leaving 3 bases unmatched. This CDR3 reads CASSWTGDHYGYTF. CDR3 sequence (DNA): TGTGCCAGCAGTTGGACAGGGGATCACTATGGCTACACCTTC.

Here the CDR3 DNA reads TGTGCCAGCGCGACAGAGAACACTGAAGCTTTCTTT. Protein sequence: CASATENTEAFF. The V call is TRBV27, the J call TRBJ1-1, with a tentative D call TRBD1 (5 bases). V shed 8 bases and J shed 1 base, with 8 bases lying between them. Germline CDR1 MNHEY, CDR2 SMNVEV (reference sequence). This CDR3 is built from 12 residues.

This clone was detected a few times. The rearrangement uses TRBV28 and TRBJ1-5; D is uncertain. V was clipped by 5 bases and J by 0 bases, with 17 bases between them. Per germline, CDR1 MDHEN and CDR2 SYDVKM. The CDR3 has 17 amino acids. CDR3 in DNA: TGTGCCAGCAGTCGTGACCTAAACAGAAATAGCAATCAGCCCCAGCATTTT. Its translation: CASSRDLNRNSNQPQHF.

The chain is built from TRBV28 and TRBJ1-6; the match to TRBD1 covers 8 bases. After removal of 6 bases from V and 2 bases from J, the junction contained 12 bases not matched to a gene. Germline assignment: CDR1 MDHEN and CDR2 SYDVKM. The CDR3 is made up of 18 amino acids. The CDR3 region is CASSPITGGGPYNSPLHF. The CDR3 nucleotides are TGTGCCAGCAGCCCCATAACAGGGGGAGGCCCCTATAATTCACCCCTCCACTTT.

In DNA, the CDR3 is TGTGCCAGCAGCCCGACGGGCATCCGGGGGCCCCAGCATTTT. Protein: CASSPTGIRGPQHF. The gene calls are TRBV6-2 or TRBV6-3 and TRBJ1-5; unclear D gene. Trimming left V 6 bases short and J 9 bases short, with 18 bases between. This CDR3 is built from 14 residues. Germline V gene data show CDR1 as MNHEY and CDR2 as SVGEGT.